Listed here is a single T cell receptor (beta chain). Its antigen has not been determined. There are no base qualities to consult, and no much larger clone falls within one base. The library was built by means of 5' RACE. Data came from an Illumina HiSeq 2500. A second PCR of roughly 6 to 11 cycles was run with a J-beta primer mix and a sample-barcoded 5' primer. A template-switch 5' adaptor carrying 12 random nucleotides introduced a unique molecular identifier onto each TCR beta cDNA molecule. At least 2.5 million CDR3-containing paired-end reads were obtained from each sample. First-strand cDNA was synthesized from all RNA with the Mint cDNA synthesis kit, primed by a TRBC-specific oligonucleotide. Following uracil-DNA glycosylase treatment, a first 18-cycle PCR with universal primers M1SS and BC2_uni_R was performed on all cDNA. As for the original processing: Normalization of each sample was performed by random selection of 1 million high-quality reads, each carrying a distinct molecular identifier. Reads sharing molecular identifiers were discarded rather than binned into consensus sequences. CDR3 identification, clonotype clustering and error correction used MiTCR with a Q25 quality threshold and the strictest error-elimination algorithm. A nonparametric unseen species model with Euler transformation was used to estimate lower-bound total TCR beta diversity. TCRdb trimmed the raw reads at Q25, called clones with MiXCR and kept productive beta chains. Identical CDR3 protein sequences are pooled into one entry, listed with their most common genes and DNA. The V and J calls, along with clone size, are taken from TCRdb and not from the paper's own processing. This sample lists about 1.4 million distinct CDR3 sequences; approximately 59% were detected once. The ten most abundant clones make up about 6.3% of the sample.

The data were taken from a study of blood T cells in healthy people across ages (dated by TCRdb to 2013 to 2016). Notes on the research overall: In model experiments, template switching captured about one uniquely barcoded TCR beta cDNA molecule for every two T cells. To track age-related changes in TCR beta repertoire diversity, the study relied on deep sequencing normalized with unique cDNA molecular identifiers. The donors were split into four age groups: young (average around 17 years), middle-aged (roughly 40), aged (more than 55) and long-lived (roughly 88). To avoid experimental bias, donors of different ages were distributed randomly across sequencing lanes. For two donors (one aged 18 to 29 and one aged 80 or older), the study analyzed two additional independent replicas of 1 million unique cDNA reads from the same blood draw. Summary of the overall study and its limitations: Bulk unsorted PBMC profiling prevented conclusive comparison of naive and antigen-experienced compartments. Donor CMV infection status was unknown, potentially confounding age-related changes in expanded clonotypes. As age increased, observed TCR beta diversity per million T cells dropped in a roughly linear way, and a significant reduction was already evident by age approximately 40. Compared with the aged group, the long-lived group had more naive CD4+ T cells, fewer expanded clones and increased TCR diversity, suggesting age selection. Observed TCR beta diversity correlated strongly with the percentage of naive T cells measured by flow cytometry. Estimates of total diversity based on one million sequenced T cells were regarded as lower bounds and as underestimates.

The 39 donors, aged about 6 to 100 years, were systemically healthy Caucasian individuals from Russia. Ten milliliters of peripheral blood were drawn from each donor into EDTA-treated Vacutainer tubes. Ficoll-Paque density-gradient centrifugation was used to isolate PBMCs, with at least 6 million per sample. Total RNA was extracted from PBMCs with Trizol reagent, with at least 5.5 micrograms obtained per sample. The percentages of naive CD45RAhigh/CD27high T cells were determined by flow cytometry on a PBMC aliquot from every donor. Per the germline V gene, LGHNA is the CDR1 and YSLEER is the CDR2. Trimming removed 0 bases from V and 3 bases from J; the gene matches leave 14 bases unexplained. Inclusive of the bounding cysteine and phenylalanine, the CDR3 is 19 residues long. Only the CDR3 DNA stays, 57 bases, in frame from base 1.

The rearranged segments are TRBV4-3 and TRBJ2-3; 8 bases in the middle match TRBD2. Sequenced sample: blood. The receptor's source is a man between 18 and 29 years old in good health. The nucleotides read TGCGCCAGCAGCCAAGAGAGGGCCGTAGATAGCGGGGAAACAGATACGCAGTATTTT. This is translated as CASSQERAVDSGETDTQYF.